Here is one T cell receptor (beta chain) with its context. The record originates from a study of blood T cell repertoires in COVID-19. TCRdb's copy holds only in-frame clones and misses some; the assay was immunoSEQ multiplex PCR. The sample records 140,000 to 150,000 clones, approximately 83% being singletons. CDR3 length equals 16 residues. Germline lookup yields CDR1 SGDLS and CDR2 YYNGEE. V lost 4 bases and J 2 bases, leaving 18 bases between the germline ends. Recruited during active infection, patients (from Seattle) were subsequently followed longitudinally. The TCR was taken from a woman aged 60-70 years with COVID-19, enrolled during active disease. Sequencing was carried out using peripheral blood. V and J are TRBV9 and TRBJ1-1, with TRBD1 as a possible D gene (6 bases). The CDR3 DNA sequence: TGTGCCAGCAGCCTCTCCCCGGGACAACCAAACACTGAAGCTTTCTTT. Translated, it gives CASSLSPGQPNTEAFF.